This TCR beta chain was sequenced for a study of identical twins. Only healthy Caucasians were included as donors. A single record per CDR3 protein comes from TCRdb applying MiXCR to the 5' RACE reads. The sample contains just under 550,000 distinct CDR3 sequences, nearly 15% of which appear only once. Study-level results: Cross-sectional statistical analysis was relied on for the conclusions, without the same donors being followed.

Regarding this clonotype: Its antigen is undetermined.

The germline CDR1 and CDR2 sequences are MDHEN and SYDVKM. V was clipped by 4 bases and J by 8 bases, with 23 bases between them. The CDR3 sequence is 16 residues long. This sample was shared with a second study, whose subject was yellow fever vaccine responses in identical twins.

This rearrangement joins TRBV28 to TRBJ1-2; D is possibly TRBD1 (6 bases). Sample: CD4+ T cells sorted from blood. The sequence came from a woman aged 18-29 years in good health. The CDR3 DNA reads TGTGCCAGCAGTTCCGCTGGTGGTGGCAGGGGCGGGGGCTACACCTTC. Translated, it gives CASSSAGGGRGGGYTF.